This entry features one T cell receptor beta chain sequence. The antigen is unknown. These data originate in a study of T cells after yellow fever vaccination. The study, taken as a whole, reports: The presence of abundant clonotypes contaminating from the bulk population was possible in FACS-sorted repertoires. Once the booster was given, most primary-vaccination clones reappeared, at around 95% for CD4 and roughly 86% for CD8. Overlap between CD4 and CD8 compartments was detected for a small share of clonotypes.

As TCR cDNA was made by 5'RACE template switching, a universal primer site and UMIs were added. TCRdb analysed the 5' RACE reads with MiXCR anew, one entry per CDR3 protein. The data show around 300,000 distinct CDR3 sequences, around 13% seen once. The germline CDR1 and CDR2 sequences are SNHLY and FYNNEI. The CDR3 length is 15 residues. With V trimmed by 7 bases and J by 6 bases, 9 bases remained unmatched. This TCR was recovered from a man aged 30 to 39 who received the YFV17D yellow fever vaccine. This sample comprised CD4+ T cells sorted from PBMCs, obtained 45 days after the yellow fever booster vaccination. The chain carries TRBV2 and TRBJ2-3, with TRBD1 matching 11 bases. The CDR3 sequence is CASTPDRGLGDTQYF. The CDR3 DNA is TGTGCCAGCACCCCGGACAGGGGGCTAGGGGATACGCAGTATTTT.